The 25 T cell receptor beta chains in this list originate from one sample, sequenced in a study of shared clonotypes between healthy human individuals. Sequenced by immunoSEQ multiplex PCR; TCRdb stores in-frame clones only, minus some. The repertoire holds about 520,000 clones, with approximately 95% as singletons. Material for sequencing was naive CD4+ T cells sorted from blood. Stated subset: CD45RA+ positively selected. The source of these receptors is a woman aged 30 to 39 in good health.

Points on this clone: The junction departs from the called germline gene at one end, perhaps through a read error. The rearrangement uses TRBV18 and TRBJ2-7; D uncertain. CDR1 and CDR2 (germline): KGHSH, LQKENI. The CDR3 runs to 12 residues. For the CDR3, the DNA is TGTGCCAGCTCACCTTCGGAGTTGGAGTTAGTCTTC. The encoded protein is CASSPSELELVF.

The genes are TRBV5-1 and TRBJ2-1; tentative D call: TRBD1 (5 bases). The CDR3 extends over 15 amino acids. V was cut by 3 bases and J by 6 bases, with 16 bases left in between. Germline lookup yields CDR1 SGHRS and CDR2 YFSETQ. The CDR3 loop reads CASSSDTPGLNEQFF. The CDR3 DNA reads TGCGCCAGCAGCTCGGACACACCGGGTCTCAATGAGCAGTTCTTC.

The chain links TRBV7-9 to TRBJ1-3; D not certain. The length of the CDR3 is 12 residues. V lost 10 bases and J lost 0, with 7 bases in between. Per the germline V gene, CDR1 is SEHNR and CDR2 is FQNEAQ (reference sequence). The CDR3 DNA reads TGTGCCACAGCGAGCTCTGGAAACACCATATATTTT. Protein: CATASSGNTIYF.

This chain connects TRBV30 to TRBJ1-2, with TRBD1 matching over 10 bases. The CDR3 is 12 amino acids. V shed 4 bases and J 6 bases; nucleotides not matched to a gene: 2. The V gene's germline CDR1 is GTSNPN and CDR2 SVGIG (reference sequence). The CDR3 sequence: CAWKGTGDGYTF. DNA of the CDR3: TGTGCCTGGAAGGGGACAGGGGATGGCTACACCTTC.

The chain recombines TRBV5-1 with TRBJ2-3, with 11 bases fitting TRBD2. CDR1 is SGHRS and CDR2 is YFSETQ in the germline V gene. The length of the CDR3 is 16 residues. With 2 bases clipped from V and 0 bases from J, the junction kept 2 bases outside the gene matches. Written as DNA, the CDR3 is TGCGCCAGCAGCTTCGGGACTAGCGGTAGCACAGATACGCAGTATTTT. This encodes CASSFGTSGSTDTQYF.

This clone appeared once. This chain joins TRBV6-5 and TRBJ2-5; D ambiguous. Trimming pared 0 bases from V and 7 bases from J, leaving 12 bases between. The CDR3 is 14 amino acids. Germline V lookup: CDR1 MNHEY, CDR2 SVGAGI. CDR3 nucleotides: TGTGCCAGCAGTTACTCAGGAGCCCCCGGGACCCAGTACTTC. It codes for CASSYSGAPGTQYF.

The J gene is TRBJ1-4, the V gene TRBV7-9, with 7 nucleotides matching TRBD1. V dropped 2 bases and J dropped 1; count of bases not matched to a gene: 4. The germline V gene encodes CDR1 SEHNR and CDR2 FQNEAQ (reference sequence). The CDR3 length is 16 residues. In DNA, the CDR3 is TGTGCCAGCAGCTTAAGCCGGACAGGAACTAATGAAAAACTGTTTTTT. It yields the protein CASSLSRTGTNEKLFF.

V and J are TRBV6-1 and TRBJ1-1; the D gene is possibly TRBD1 (5 bases). The CDR3 consists of 12 residues. Trimming removed 9 bases at V and 1 base at J, with 9 bases between. The germline CDR1 and CDR2 sequences are MNHNS and SASEGT. The CDR3 DNA reads TGTGCCAGTTCCAGGGCGAACACTGAAGCTTTCTTT. Amino acid sequence: CASSRANTEAFF.

The V gene is TRBV18, the J gene TRBJ1-1, with 8 nucleotides matching TRBD1. The length of the CDR3 is 14 residues. CDR1 and CDR2 from the germline V gene are KGHSH and LQKENI. V trimming: 5 bases; J trimming: 1 base; junction bases outside the gene matches: 3. The CDR3 nucleotides read TGTGCCAGCTCAAACAGGGGGGAGAACACTGAAGCTTTCTTT. It encodes CASSNRGENTEAFF.

The V call is TRBV10-3, the J call TRBJ2-1; tentatively, D is TRBD1 or TRBD2 (5 bases each). Germline CDR1 reads ENHRY; CDR2 reads SYGVKD. Trimming stripped 3 bases from V and 7 bases from J, with 16 bases between. This CDR3 is built from 15 residues. CDR3 bases: TGTGCCATCAGTGAAGGGGAGCTTATCGGGAATGAGCAGTTCTTC. It codes for CAISEGELIGNEQFF.

The chain couples TRBV18 to TRBJ2-2, with 7 bases identical to TRBD2. The CDR3 sequence is 13 residues long. Per germline, CDR1 KGHSH and CDR2 LQKENI. Trimming took 3 bases from V and 6 from J; bases not matched to a gene: 1. This CDR3 reads CASSPAGAGELFF. The CDR3 coding sequence is TGTGCCAGCTCACCGGCGGGGGCCGGGGAGCTGTTTTTT. Using reference TRBV18 and TRBJ2-2 for the parts outside the CDR3, the full variable domain is NAGVMQNPRHLVRRRGQEARLRCSPMKGHSHVYWYRQLPEEGLKFMVYLQKENIIDESGMPKERFSAEFPKEGPSILRIQQVVRGDSAAYFCASSPAGAGELFFGEGSRLTVL.

The chain joins TRBV2 to TRBJ2-7; D is unresolved. This CDR3 has 15 amino acids. CDR1 and CDR2 from the germline V gene are SNHLY and FYNNEI. V lost 7 bases and J 0 bases, leaving 16 bases between the germline ends. CDR3 sequence reads: CASTLEASFSYEQYF. CDR3 nucleotides: TGTGCCAGCACCCTGGAAGCGTCATTCTCCTACGAGCAGTACTTC.

The gene calls are TRBV5-4 and TRBJ1-4; D may be TRBD1 (5 bases). The CDR3 covers 17 residues. From germline, CDR1 is SGHNT and CDR2 YYREEE (reference sequence). The V and J ends lost 4 bases and 7 bases respectively, with 23 bases between them. The CDR3 sequence: CASSRFKPHAGGEKLFF. DNA for the CDR3: TGTGCCAGCAGCCGTTTCAAACCTCACGCTGGGGGTGAAAAACTGTTTTTT.

The chain employs TRBV5-4 and TRBJ2-3; TRBD2 might be the D (5 bases). The CDR3 is made up of 13 amino acids. V lost 6 bases and J lost 4, with 12 bases in between. Germline assignment: CDR1 SGHNT and CDR2 YYREEE (reference sequence). The CDR3 nucleotides read TGTGCCAGCAAGGTGGGAGTGGCAGATACGCAGTATTTT. It translates to CASKVGVADTQYF.

J is TRBJ2-2 and V is TRBV9; D ambiguous. The CDR3 length is 13 residues. Between the trimmed V and J ends, which lost 3 bases and 2 bases, there was a span of 5 bases. The germline gives CDR1 SGDLS, CDR2 YYNGEE. The chain's CDR3 is CASSGHNTGELFF. CDR3 sequence (DNA): TGTGCCAGCAGCGGCCATAACACCGGGGAGCTGTTTTTT.

This chain joins TRBV28 and TRBJ1-1; 9 bases match TRBD1. Germline loops: CDR1 MDHEN, CDR2 SYDVKM. J lost 0 bases, V lost 5 bases, and 10 bases had no gene match. The CDR3 is made up of 17 amino acids. The DNA for the CDR3 is TGTGCCAGCAGTCTAGGAGGACAGGGGTGGATGAACACTGAAGCTTTCTTT. This gives the protein CASSLGGQGWMNTEAFF.

This clone was counted a single time. The rearrangement joins TRBV28 to TRBJ1-1; D is ambiguous. Trimming pared 2 bases from V and 5 bases from J, leaving 18 bases between. Germline V gene lookup returns CDR1 MDHEN and CDR2 SYDVKM. This CDR3 region has 16 residues. The CDR3 sequence: CASSLSGLSKRTEAFF. Here the CDR3 DNA reads TGTGCCAGCAGTTTAAGTGGATTAAGTAAAAGAACTGAAGCTTTCTTT.

This sequence joins TRBV19 and TRBJ2-2, with 10 bases fitting TRBD2. The V gene's germline CDR1 is LNHDA and CDR2 SQIVND (reference sequence). The CDR3 covers 16 residues. V trimming: 0 bases; J trimming: 9 bases; junction bases outside the gene matches: 7. The CDR3 DNA reads TGTGCCAGTAGTATAGAAGGGACTAGCGTTTTCCGGGAGCTGTTTTTT. It encodes CASSIEGTSVFRELFF.

The gene calls are TRBV30 and TRBJ1-1; TRBD1 is a possible D gene (5 bases). V shed 3 bases and J shed 8 bases, with 16 bases lying between them. The germline V gene has CDR1 GTSNPN and CDR2 SVGIG (reference sequence). The CDR3 runs 13 residues. For the CDR3, the DNA is TGTGCCTGGAGAGTGCAACCTGGGGGGGAAGCTTTCTTT. This gives the protein CAWRVQPGGEAFF.

This clone was observed a single time. This sequence joins TRBV5-1 and TRBJ1-1; unclear D gene. V was shortened by 4 bases and J by 0 bases, with 13 bases between the two germline ends. CDR1 is SGHRS, CDR2 YFSETQ, per germline. This CDR3 contains 15 residues. CDR3 nucleotides: TGCGCCAGCAGCCCCCAGGAGACCTTGAACACTGAAGCTTTCTTT. This gives the protein CASSPQETLNTEAFF.

The rearrangement uses TRBV5-1 and TRBJ1-2; 8 bases agree with TRBD1. The V gene's germline CDR1 is SGHRS and CDR2 YFSETQ. V gave up 3 bases and J gave up 5 bases; unmatched junction bases: 12. The CDR3 is 16 residues long. The CDR3, as DNA: TGCGCCAGCAGCTCCCGGGACAGGACGCCCTCATATGGCTACACCTTC. Translating it yields CASSSRDRTPSYGYTF.

The rearrangement uses TRBV2 and TRBJ2-5; D is possibly TRBD2 (6 bases). The J call could be wrong; TRBJ2-7 is a better fit for the DNA end. The length of the CDR3 is 13 residues. CDR1 and CDR2 from the germline V gene are SNHLY and FYNNEI. The CDR3 reads CASTRDFSYEQYF. CDR3 DNA sequence: TGTGCCAGCACCAGGGACTTTTCCTACGAGCAGTACTTC.

This chain joins TRBV10-1 and TRBJ1-1; no firm D call. Trimming shortened V by 10 bases and J by 0 bases, and 12 bases separated the two germline ends. CDR1 is WNHNN, CDR2 SYGVQD, per germline (reference sequence). The CDR3 is 13 amino acids. The CDR3 loop is CAIPEEMNTEAFF. CDR3 DNA: TGCGCCATCCCCGAGGAGATGAACACTGAAGCTTTCTTT.

This clone has only one observation. This rearrangement joins TRBV18 to TRBJ2-3; tentative D call: TRBD2 (6 bases). V shed 4 bases and J shed 2 bases, with 10 bases lying between them. CDR1 and CDR2 (germline): KGHSH, LQKENI. The CDR3 covers 14 residues. The CDR3 DNA is TGTGCCAGCTCACGAGGGGAGGCCACAGATACGCAGTATTTT. This sequence encodes CASSRGEATDTQYF.

In DNA form, the CDR3 reads TGTGCCAGCAGCGTAGCCACCTACAATGAGCAGTTCTTC. Translating it yields CASSVATYNEQFF. The J gene is TRBJ2-1, the V gene TRBV9; no definite D call. The CDR3 covers 13 residues. The germline CDR1 and CDR2 sequences are SGDLS and YYNGEE. V lost 0 bases and J lost 2, with 3 bases in between.